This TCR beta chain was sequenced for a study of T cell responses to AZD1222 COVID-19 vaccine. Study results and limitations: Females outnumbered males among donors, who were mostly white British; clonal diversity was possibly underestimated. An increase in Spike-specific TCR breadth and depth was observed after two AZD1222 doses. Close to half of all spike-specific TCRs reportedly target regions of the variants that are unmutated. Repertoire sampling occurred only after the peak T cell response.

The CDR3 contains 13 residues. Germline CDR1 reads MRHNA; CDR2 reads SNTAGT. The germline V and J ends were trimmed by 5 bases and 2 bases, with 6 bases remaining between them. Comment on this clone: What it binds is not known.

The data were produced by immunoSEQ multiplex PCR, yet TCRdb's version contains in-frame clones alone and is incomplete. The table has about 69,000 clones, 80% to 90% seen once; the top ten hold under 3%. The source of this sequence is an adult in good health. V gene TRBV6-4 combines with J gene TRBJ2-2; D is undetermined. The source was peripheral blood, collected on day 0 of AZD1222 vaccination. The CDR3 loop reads CASSTDNTGELFF. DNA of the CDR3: TGTGCCAGCAGTACGGACAACACCGGGGAGCTGTTTTTT.